This TCR beta chain was sequenced during a study of vaccination and CD4 T cells after COVID-19. The wider study: The convalescents comprised six males and four females, two of them Hispanic. Samples taken post-COVID came a median around 93 days after diagnosis, ranging from 35 to 161.

Germline assignment: CDR1 DFQATT and CDR2 SNEGSKA (reference sequence). This CDR3 spans 15 amino acids. The V gene end was trimmed by 0 bases and the J gene end by 5 bases; junction bases not matched to a gene: 8. Of note for this clonotype: The target antigen is unknown.

CD4+ T cells that had been cultured provided DNA sequenced with the Oncomine TCR Beta short-read assay. MiXCR was run by TCRdb on the PCR reads, yielding one entry per CDR3 protein. Among fewer than 25,000 distinct CDR3 sequences listed, roughly 54% were seen once. Treatment denoted: roughly 11-day PBMC culture with coronavirus spike peptide pools or control peptides (ViraFEST assay). Half the growth medium was swapped for new IL-2 medium on days 3 and 7. The chain uses TRBV20-1 and TRBJ1-1; 8 nucleotides match TRBD1. The source material was CD4+ T cells from blood, cultured in vitro. The clonotype comes from a human donor who had recovered from COVID-19. The CDR3 loop is CSARDPGGAVTEAFF. The CDR3 nucleotides are TGCAGTGCTAGAGATCCAGGGGGCGCCGTGACTGAAGCTTTCTTT.